This T cell receptor beta chain was obtained from a study of blood T cell repertoires in COVID-19. Across the study: From the United States, Italy and Spain came samples of acute and convalescent COVID-19. The analysed material was cDNA or gDNA that came from T cells, B-cell-depleted T cells, or PBMCs.

Profiling relied on immunoSEQ multiplex PCR, and the TCRdb table lists in-frame clones only, not all of them. The sample has 200,000 to 250,000 clones; less than 90% are singletons. The ends were cut back, 8 bases at V and 1 base at J, with 18 bases in the middle. The CDR3 totals 15 residues. From germline, CDR1 is MNHEY and CDR2 SVGAGI. The chain uses TRBV6-5 and TRBJ2-7, with a possible D match to TRBD2 (7 bases). The clonotype comes from a woman between 50 and 59 years old with acute or convalescent COVID-19. The source material was peripheral blood. CDR3 sequence reads: CASSYGGTPSYEQYF. The CDR3 DNA is TGTGCCAGCTCCTACGGGGGGACACCTTCCTACGAGCAGTACTTC.